This T cell receptor beta chain was sequenced during a study of shared clonotypes between healthy human individuals. Regarding the study as a whole: Estimated clonotype richness was generally higher in naive than memory subsets.

A word on this clone: What it binds is not known.

Clones were read by immunoSEQ multiplex PCR, and TCRdb kept only the in-frame ones, dropping some. The sample lists roughly 2.6 million clones, around 90% seen once, with roughly 0.14% in the top ten. The length of the CDR3 is 14 residues. CDR1 SGHNT and CDR2 YYREEE come from the germline V gene (reference sequence). Unmatched junction bases numbered 5, after V lost 2 bases and J lost 5 bases. The origin of this receptor is a man between 18 and 35 years old in good health. The material sequenced was naive CD4+ T cells sorted from blood. The subset is: CD45RA+ positively selected. The chain combines TRBV5-4 with TRBJ2-3; 7 positions agree with TRBD2. In DNA, the CDR3 is TGTGCCAGCAGCTTAGGCGGGAGTGGAGATACGCAGTATTTT. It specifies CASSLGGSGDTQYF.